The present entry profiles one TCR beta chain with its context. As yet, its antigen is unknown. The data derive from a study of cytomegalovirus exposure and HLA in healthy donors. Each donor's status was that of a healthy bone marrow donor. The study, taken as a whole, reports: Researchers reported that a few CMV-associated chains were confirmed in vitro as CMV antigen-specific. In a later analysis, V- and J-gene trimming of beta chains associated with a DCLRE1C missense variant, replicated independently.

PCR used 60 Vbeta primers and 13 Jbeta primers. Measured with immunoSEQ multiplex PCR; TCRdb has only the in-frame clones, and not every one. Of some 110,000 clones in the sample, around 84% were seen once. Looked up from germline, CDR1 is SGHTS and CDR2 is YDEGEE. There are 14 residues in the CDR3. V was clipped by 4 bases and J by 5 bases; unmatched bases: 6. The chain is built from TRBV5-8 and TRBJ1-2, with 9 bases fitting TRBD1. Sequenced input: PBMCs. This TCR was recovered from a man aged 25-40 years in good health and CMV-seronegative. Here the CDR3 DNA reads TGTGCCAGCAGCCCCGGACAGGGGTTATATGGCTACACCTTC. Residues: CASSPGQGLYGYTF.